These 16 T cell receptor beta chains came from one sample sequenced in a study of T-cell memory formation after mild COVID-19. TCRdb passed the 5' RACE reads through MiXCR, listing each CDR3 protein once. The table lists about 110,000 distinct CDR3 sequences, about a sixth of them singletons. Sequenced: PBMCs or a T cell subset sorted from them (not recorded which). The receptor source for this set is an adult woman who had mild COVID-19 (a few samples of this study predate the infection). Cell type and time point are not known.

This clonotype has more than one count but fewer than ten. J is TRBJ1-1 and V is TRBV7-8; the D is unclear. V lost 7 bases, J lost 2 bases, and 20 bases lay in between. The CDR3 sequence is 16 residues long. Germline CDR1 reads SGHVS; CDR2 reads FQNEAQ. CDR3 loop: CASNTPSRQENTEAFF. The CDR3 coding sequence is TGTGCCAGCAACACCCCGTCGAGGCAGGAAAACACTGAAGCTTTCTTT.

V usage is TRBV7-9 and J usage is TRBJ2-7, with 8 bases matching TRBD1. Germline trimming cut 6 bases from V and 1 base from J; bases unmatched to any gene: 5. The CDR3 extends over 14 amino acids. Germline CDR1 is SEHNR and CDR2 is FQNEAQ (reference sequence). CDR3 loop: CASSRTGLSYEQYF. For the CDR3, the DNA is TGTGCCAGCAGTCGGACAGGGTTGTCCTACGAGCAGTACTTC.

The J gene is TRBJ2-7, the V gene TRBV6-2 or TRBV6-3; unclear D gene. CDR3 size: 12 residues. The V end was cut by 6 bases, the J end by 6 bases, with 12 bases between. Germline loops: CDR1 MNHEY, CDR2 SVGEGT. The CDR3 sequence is CASSHDDIEQYF. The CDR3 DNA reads TGTGCCAGCAGCCACGATGACATCGAGCAGTACTTC.

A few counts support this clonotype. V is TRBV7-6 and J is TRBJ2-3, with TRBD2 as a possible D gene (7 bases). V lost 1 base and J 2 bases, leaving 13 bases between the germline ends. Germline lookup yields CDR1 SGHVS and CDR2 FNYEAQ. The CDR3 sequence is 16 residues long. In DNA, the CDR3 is TGTGCCAGCAGCTTAGAGGGGGGGGTCCTCACAGATACGCAGTATTTT. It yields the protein CASSLEGGVLTDTQYF. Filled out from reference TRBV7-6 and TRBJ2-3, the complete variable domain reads GAGVSQSPRYKVTKRGQDVALRCDPISGHVSLYWYRQALGQGPEFLTYFNYEAQQDKSGLPNDRFSAERPEGSISTLTIQRTEQRDSAMYRCASSLEGGVLTDTQYFGPGTRLTVL.

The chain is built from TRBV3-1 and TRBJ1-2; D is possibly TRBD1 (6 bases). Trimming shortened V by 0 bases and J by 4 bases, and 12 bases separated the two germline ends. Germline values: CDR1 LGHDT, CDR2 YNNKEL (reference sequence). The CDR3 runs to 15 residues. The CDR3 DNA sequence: TGTGCCAGCAGCCAAGATCCGGACAGCCGCTATGGCTACACCTTC. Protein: CASSQDPDSRYGYTF.

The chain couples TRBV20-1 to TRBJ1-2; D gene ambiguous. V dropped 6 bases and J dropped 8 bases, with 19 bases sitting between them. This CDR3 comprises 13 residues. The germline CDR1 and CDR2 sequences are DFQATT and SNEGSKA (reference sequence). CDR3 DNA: TGCAGTGCAGTAATCCAAGGAGGGCGGGGCTACACCTTC. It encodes CSAVIQGGRGYTF.

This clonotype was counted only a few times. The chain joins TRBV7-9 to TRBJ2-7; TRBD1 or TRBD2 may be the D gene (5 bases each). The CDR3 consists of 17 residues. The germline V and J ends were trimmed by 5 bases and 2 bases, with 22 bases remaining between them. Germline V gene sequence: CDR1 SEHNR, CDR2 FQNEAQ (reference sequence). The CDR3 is CASSQIRGRDVTYEQYF. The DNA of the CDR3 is TGTGCCAGCAGCCAAATCCGGGGCCGGGACGTTACCTACGAGCAGTACTTC.

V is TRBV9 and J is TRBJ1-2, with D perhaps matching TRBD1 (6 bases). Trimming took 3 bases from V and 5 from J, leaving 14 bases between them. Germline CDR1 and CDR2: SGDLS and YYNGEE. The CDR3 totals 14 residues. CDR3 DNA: TGTGCCAGCAGCGCCATCGAAACAGGGTATGGCTACACCTTC. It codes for CASSAIETGYGYTF.

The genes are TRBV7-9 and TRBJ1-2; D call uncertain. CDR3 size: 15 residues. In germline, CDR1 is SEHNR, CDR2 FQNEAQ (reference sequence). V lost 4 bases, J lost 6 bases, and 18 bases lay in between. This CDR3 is CASSSLLGREDGYTF. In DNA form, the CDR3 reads TGTGCCAGCAGCTCGCTGTTAGGGAGGGAAGATGGCTACACCTTC.

As DNA, the CDR3 is TGCGCCAGCAGCCCCCCGGGCACTAACTATGGCTACACCTTC. This translates into CASSPPGTNYGYTF. This chain uses TRBV4-1 with TRBJ1-2; D is unclear. Trimming left V 4 bases short and J 0 bases short, with 9 bases between. Germline CDR1 and CDR2: MGHRA and YSYEKL. The CDR3 spans 14 residues.

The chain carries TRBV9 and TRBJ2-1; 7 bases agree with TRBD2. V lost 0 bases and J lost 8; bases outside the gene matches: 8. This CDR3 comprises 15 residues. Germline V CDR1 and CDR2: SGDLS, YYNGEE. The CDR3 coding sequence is TGTGCCAGCAGCGTAGTCGGACTAGGGGCCGATGAGCAGTTCTTC. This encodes CASSVVGLGADEQFF.

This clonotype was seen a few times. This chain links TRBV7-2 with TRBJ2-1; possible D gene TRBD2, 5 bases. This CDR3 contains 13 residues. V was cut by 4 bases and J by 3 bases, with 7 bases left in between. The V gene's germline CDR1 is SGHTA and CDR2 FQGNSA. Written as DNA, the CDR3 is TGTGCCAGCAGCTCGGAGGTCTACAATGAGCAGTTCTTC. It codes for CASSSEVYNEQFF.

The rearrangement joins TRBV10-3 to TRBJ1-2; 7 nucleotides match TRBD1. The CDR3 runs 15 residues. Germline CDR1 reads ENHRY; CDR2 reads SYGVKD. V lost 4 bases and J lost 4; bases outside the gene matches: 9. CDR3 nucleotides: TGTGCCATCAGTGTGGAGACAGGGCGCGCCTATGGCTACACCTTC. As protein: CAISVETGRAYGYTF.

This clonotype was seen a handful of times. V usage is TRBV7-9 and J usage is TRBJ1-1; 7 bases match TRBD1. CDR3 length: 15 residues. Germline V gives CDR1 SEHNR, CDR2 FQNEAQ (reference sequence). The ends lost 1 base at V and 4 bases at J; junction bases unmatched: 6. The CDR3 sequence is CASSLGWQGGTEAFF. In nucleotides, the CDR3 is TGTGCCAGCAGCTTAGGTTGGCAGGGGGGCACTGAAGCTTTCTTT. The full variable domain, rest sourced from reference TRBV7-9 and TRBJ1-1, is DTGVSQNPRHKITKRGQNVTFRCDPISEHNRLYWYRQTLGQGPEFLTYFQNEAQLEKSRLLSDRFSAERPKGSFSTLEIQRTEQGDSAMYLCASSLGWQGGTEAFFGQGTRLTVV.

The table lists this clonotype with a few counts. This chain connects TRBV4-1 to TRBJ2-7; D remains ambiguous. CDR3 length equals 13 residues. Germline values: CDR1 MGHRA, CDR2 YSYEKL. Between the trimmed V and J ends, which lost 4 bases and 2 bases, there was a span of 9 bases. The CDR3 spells CASSPWMTYEQYF. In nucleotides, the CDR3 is TGCGCCAGCAGCCCCTGGATGACCTACGAGCAGTACTTC.

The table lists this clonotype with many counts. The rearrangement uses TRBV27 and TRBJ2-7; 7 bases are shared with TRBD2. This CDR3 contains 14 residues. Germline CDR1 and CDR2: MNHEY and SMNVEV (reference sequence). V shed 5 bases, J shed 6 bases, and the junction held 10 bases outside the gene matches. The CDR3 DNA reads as TGTGCCAGCAGTCCGGGGGGAGGAGGCAGCGAGCAGTACTTC. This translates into CASSPGGGGSEQYF.